The rows below give T cell receptor beta chains drawn from one sample of a study of T-cell memory formation after mild COVID-19. TCRdb re-analysed the 5' RACE reads in MiXCR, keeping a single row per CDR3 protein. This table holds fewer than 450,000 distinct CDR3 sequences, about 24% found once. The sequenced material came from PBMCs or a T cell subset sorted from them (not recorded which). These receptors originate from an adult woman who had mild COVID-19 (a few samples of this study predate the infection). Cell type and time point are not known. The CDR3 runs from the conserved cysteine through the conserved F or W. The D gene is left open where the match is weak. Some rows have no size entry. The others give once, few or many, or a class for an expanded clone.

TRBJ2-5 . TRBV6-6 . CASSLTPKPKLEETQYF TGTGCCAGCAGCCTAACACCAAAGCCCAAGCTCGAAGAGACCCAGTACTTC
TRBJ2-1 TRBD1 TRBV7-6 . CASSLGTGGFEQFF TGTGCCAGCAGCTTAGGGACAGGGGGATTTGAGCAGTTCTTC
TRBJ2-7 . TRBV4-1 . CASSHFQGFGYEQYF TGCGCCAGCAGCCACTTCCAGGGGTTTGGCTACGAGCAGTACTTC
TRBJ2-1 TRBD2 TRBV19 . CASSIASGRSDEQFF TGTGCCAGTAGTATAGCTAGCGGGAGGAGTGATGAGCAGTTCTTC
TRBJ1-2 TRBD1 TRBV7-2 few CASSLVVGTGITANYGYTF TGTGCCAGCAGCTTAGTTGTAGGGACAGGGATAACAGCTAACTATGGCTACACCTTC
TRBJ1-1 TRBD1 TRBV12-3/TRBV12-4 many CASSGGQGNTEAFF TGTGCCAGCAGTGGGGGACAGGGGAACACTGAAGCTTTCTTT
TRBJ1-1 . TRBV6-5 . CASSPPGAAGRGNTEAFF TGTGCCAGCAGTCCTCCAGGGGCTGCGGGCCGAGGGAACACTGAAGCTTTCTTT
TRBJ1-5 . TRBV12-5 . CASGLDWGPQHF TGTGCTAGTGGTTTGGACTGGGGGCCCCAGCATTTT
TRBJ2-2 . TRBV6-6 . CASIPFLRGELFF TGTGCCAGCATCCCTTTTTTGCGTGGGGAGCTGTTTTTT
TRBJ2-3 . TRBV29-1 . CSVVRAVTSTDTQYF TGCAGCGTTGTGCGGGCAGTTACTAGCACAGATACGCAGTATTTT
TRBJ2-3 TRBD2 TRBV24-1 . CATSDFGSGSTDTQYF TGTGCCACCAGTGATTTCGGTAGCGGGAGCACAGATACGCAGTATTTT
TRBJ2-3 TRBD2 TRBV5-4 few CASSTGLASLDTQYF TGTGCCAGCAGCACGGGACTAGCAAGCCTAGATACGCAGTATTTT
TRBJ2-7 . TRBV20-1 many CSARFRLAYEQYF TGCAGTGCTAGATTCAGACTTGCCTACGAGCAGTACTTC
TRBJ2-7 . TRBV4-1 few CASSQAADIGSYEQYF TGCGCCAGCAGCCAAGCCGCCGACATTGGCTCCTACGAGCAGTACTTC
TRBJ2-2 . TRBV27 few CASSLSEVNTGELFF TGTGCCAGCAGTTTATCGGAGGTCAACACCGGGGAGCTGTTTTTT
TRBJ2-1 TRBD1 TRBV5-1 few CASSLRDRVYGNEQFF TGCGCCAGCAGCTTACGAGACAGGGTTTATGGGAATGAGCAGTTCTTC
TRBJ2-2 . TRBV20-1 . CSASILGMAGELFF TGCAGTGCTAGTATCCTGGGGATGGCCGGGGAGCTGTTTTTT
TRBJ1-2 . TRBV25-1 once CASSEYSGSLGDGYTF TGTGCCAGCAGTGAATATTCAGGGAGCCTTGGGGATGGCTACACCTTC